Given below is one TCR beta chain in context. Its antigen is still unknown. Germline V lookup: CDR1 ENHRY, CDR2 SYGVKD. V lost 2 bases and J lost 8, with 12 bases in between. This CDR3 contains 14 residues. The PCR ran on 60 Vbeta and 13 Jbeta primers. The protocol was immunoSEQ multiplex PCR, while the TCRdb copy is restricted to in-frame clones and leaves out a portion. Of roughly 110,000 clones detected, around 85% appear once; the ten largest clones hold more than 2%. This sample was taken from a study of cytomegalovirus exposure and HLA in healthy donors. Study conclusions and caveats: Earlier findings revealed that most TCR beta V segments proved productive either about 90% or about 30% of the time.

Sequencing was performed on PBMCs. This receptor was taken from a man aged 30 to 45 in good health and CMV-seronegative. This chain joins TRBV10-3 and TRBJ2-2; D possibly corresponds to TRBD1 (7 bases). The CDR3 loop reads CAISEQGGVGELFF. CDR3 nucleotides: TGTGCCATCAGTGAGCAGGGGGGTGTAGGGGAGCTGTTTTTT.